The T cell receptor (beta chain) described here comes from a study of T cell repertoires in cytomegalovirus infection. Overall study context: Newly reported HLA-C-restricted and thoroughly characterized HLA-B-restricted CMV epitopes were employed. In public TCR beta signatures, there were indications of both CMV infection and matching HLA type. Overall study findings and caveats: What dominated the ex vivo response were HLA-C-restricted CMV-specific TCR beta clonotypes.

Worth noting for this clonotype: Its antigen is currently unknown.

TCRdb re-analysed the reads in MiXCR, keeping a single row per CDR3 protein. The data hold more than 300,000 distinct CDR3 sequences, with 34% observed a single time. The sequence derives from a human donor in good health (CMV status not recorded). Some clones in this sample may be carry-over from other donors' samples. Material: cultured PBMCs, obtained from culture after CMV antigen stimulation.

CDR3 sequence (DNA): TGTGCCAGCAGCTTACGAGCGAAGACCTACGAGCAGTACTTC. This encodes CASSLRAKTYEQYF. This chain links TRBV7-3 with TRBJ2-7; D uncertain. Germline CDR1 SGHTA, CDR2 FQGTGA. Trimming cost V 2 bases and J 2 bases, with 10 bases left between them. The CDR3 is 14 amino acids.